The 10 T cell receptor beta chains reported below all come from one sample, sequenced in a study of type 1 regulatory T cells. TCRdb reanalysed the reads using MiXCR and keeps one entry per CDR3 protein. The sample yields about 74,000 distinct CDR3 sequences, about three fifths seen once. Their antigens are not known. Specimen: cultured T cells, either the whole culture or a sorted T cell fraction (not recorded which). The subset here: Tr1-enriched cell product generated in vitro against host alloantigens. These receptors were collected from a human donor in good health.

This chain links TRBV7-2 with TRBJ2-3; D not resolved. V dropped 5 bases and J dropped 1 base, with 7 bases sitting between them. This CDR3 contains 13 residues. CDR1 is SGHTA and CDR2 is FQGNSA in the germline V gene. The CDR3: CASSTVGTDTQYF. DNA for the CDR3: TGTGCCAGCAGCACAGTGGGCACAGATACGCAGTATTTT.

The V gene is TRBV19, the J gene TRBJ2-4; maybe TRBD1 (6 bases). V was shortened by 9 bases and J by 0 bases, with 15 bases between the two germline ends. CDR1 LNHDA and CDR2 SQIVND come from the germline V gene (reference sequence). This CDR3 contains 15 residues. CDR3 DNA sequence: TGTGCCAGCCAATCGACAGGCATAGCCAAAAACATTCAGTACTTC. Protein sequence: CASQSTGIAKNIQYF.

The V call is TRBV24-1, the J call TRBJ1-2; a weak D match, TRBD1 (6 bases). Germline V gene sequence: CDR1 KGHDR, CDR2 SFDVKD. The length of the CDR3 is 16 residues. Trimming stripped 4 bases from V and 8 bases from J, with 22 bases between. CDR3 nucleotides: TGTGCCACCAGTGACCCAACACAGGGTAATCTCGACGGCTACACCTTC. Encoded protein: CATSDPTQGNLDGYTF.

This clonotype was observed a handful of times. This sequence joins TRBV20-1 and TRBJ1-5; unclear D gene. The germline V gene encodes CDR1 DFQATT and CDR2 SNEGSKA (reference sequence). This CDR3 has 14 amino acids. V lost 1 base and J lost 7, with 14 bases in between. CDR3 sequence reads: CSARVATAGQPQHF. For the CDR3, the DNA is TGCAGTGCTAGAGTCGCCACAGCGGGGCAGCCCCAGCATTTT.

This clonotype was found many times. The chain carries TRBV11-2 and TRBJ1-2; the D gene is possibly TRBD1 (5 bases). CDR1 is SGHAT and CDR2 is FQNNGV in the germline V gene. V lost 5 bases, J lost 4 bases, and 14 bases lay in between. The CDR3 contains 14 residues. CDR3 protein: CASSPSQGGYGYTF. The CDR3 DNA reads as TGTGCCAGCAGCCCCTCCCAGGGAGGCTATGGCTACACCTTC.

The chain combines TRBV6-5 with TRBJ2-5, with 9 bases that match TRBD1. Germline assignment: CDR1 MNHEY and CDR2 SVGAGI. Trimming removed 6 bases from V and 1 base from J; junction bases left unmatched: 6. There are 15 residues in the CDR3. The CDR3 nucleotides are TGTGCCAGCAGAGGGACAGGGCGGTCCCAAGAGACCCAGTACTTC. Translation gives CASRGTGRSQETQYF.

This chain joins TRBV19 and TRBJ2-7, with a possible D match to TRBD2 (6 bases). Germline V lookup: CDR1 LNHDA, CDR2 SQIVND (reference sequence). This CDR3 has 14 residues. Trimming pared 3 bases from V and 0 bases from J, leaving 9 bases between. Here the CDR3 DNA reads TGTGCCAGTAGTATTGGGAGGAGCTCCTACGAGCAGTACTTC. Protein: CASSIGRSSYEQYF.

The chain has TRBV23-1 and TRBJ2-5; D perhaps matches TRBD1 (5 bases). TRBV23-1 is flagged as an ORF with uncertain function. With 8 bases removed from V and 3 bases from J, the gap between germline ends came to 19 bases. The CDR3 is made up of 15 amino acids. CDR3 region: CASRIWTKHEETQYF. The DNA for the CDR3 is TGCGCCAGCCGGATTTGGACAAAGCATGAAGAGACCCAGTACTTC.

The chain employs TRBV20-1 and TRBJ1-5; D is perhaps TRBD1 (5 bases). Trimming pared 1 base from V and 4 bases from J, leaving 11 bases between. This CDR3 has 14 amino acids. Germline CDR1 and CDR2: DFQATT and SNEGSKA (reference sequence). This CDR3 is CSARVGQGNQPQHF. The DNA for the CDR3 is TGCAGTGCTAGAGTGGGGCAGGGTAATCAGCCCCAGCATTTT.

The V gene is TRBV12-3 or TRBV12-4, the J gene TRBJ1-3; no definite D call. The length of the CDR3 is 14 residues. V was cut by 2 bases and J by 0 bases, with 5 bases left in between. The CDR3, as DNA: TGTGCCAGCAGTTTAATGAGCTCTGGAAACACCATATATTTT. This encodes CASSLMSSGNTIYF.